These 9 T cell receptor beta chains were all obtained from the same sample, sequenced in a study of CD8 T cells in ankylosing spondylitis. TCRdb recomputed calls from the 5' RACE reads with MiXCR, one row per CDR3 protein. The repertoire consists of around 39,000 distinct CDR3 sequences, with approximately 17% occurring once and the leading ten covering around 50%. The sample taken for sequencing was blood. Every receptor here comes from a male donor with ankylosing spondylitis or in good health (not recorded which).

This rearrangement joins TRBV20-1 to TRBJ2-7, with TRBD2 matching 8 bases. With 2 bases clipped from V and 1 base from J, the junction kept 7 bases outside the gene matches. The V gene's germline CDR1 is DFQATT and CDR2 SNEGSKA (reference sequence). There are 15 residues in the CDR3. CDR3 protein: CSARRGLAGSYEQYF. DNA for the CDR3: TGCAGTGCTAGAAGGGGTTTAGCGGGATCCTACGAGCAGTACTTC.

This clonotype was observed a handful of times. The chain combines TRBV6-5 with TRBJ2-3, with 11 bases identical to TRBD2. The trim removed 6 bases at V and 4 bases at J, leaving 6 bases unmatched. The CDR3 extends over 15 amino acids. Germline CDR1 is MNHEY and CDR2 is SVGAGI. The DNA for the CDR3 is TGTGCCAGCAGCTATAGCGGGAGGGCCTCAGATACGCAGTATTTT. Amino acids: CASSYSGRASDTQYF.

This clonotype was seen more than once but under ten times. V usage is TRBV12-3 or TRBV12-4 and J usage is TRBJ2-1, with TRBD2 as a possible D gene (6 bases). The V and J ends lost 8 bases and 2 bases respectively, with 10 bases between them. This CDR3 has 13 amino acids. The CDR3 DNA is TGTGCCAGCGGCGGGACGCCCTACAATGAGCAGTTCTTC. Its translation: CASGGTPYNEQFF.

This clonotype came up a few times. The genes are TRBV2 and TRBJ2-2; 7 bases line up with TRBD2. Germline lookup yields CDR1 SNHLY and CDR2 FYNNEI. The CDR3 is 13 residues long. Germline trimming cut 3 bases from V and 9 bases from J; bases unmatched to any gene: 4. The CDR3 DNA follows: TGTGCCAGCAGTGATGTGCGGGAGTGGGAGCTGTTTTTT. Amino acid sequence: CASSDVREWELFF.

The gene calls are TRBV5-5 and TRBJ2-1; D is unclear. V was cut by 0 bases and J by 8 bases, with 15 bases left in between. Germline loops: CDR1 SGHKS, CDR2 YYEKEE (reference sequence). This CDR3 is 15 amino acids long. This CDR3 is CASSLGFLSSHEQFF. The CDR3 DNA follows: TGTGCCAGCAGCTTGGGGTTTTTGAGTTCCCATGAGCAGTTCTTC.

This clonotype has only a few counts. This chain connects TRBV7-9 to TRBJ2-2; D may match TRBD1 or TRBD2 (6 bases each). The V end was cut by 7 bases, the J end by 2 bases, with 11 bases between. The CDR3 runs 14 residues. The germline V gene has CDR1 SEHNR and CDR2 FQNEAQ (reference sequence). The CDR3 DNA follows: TGTGCCAGCACCTGGGGGGCCAACACCGGGGAGCTGTTTTTT. Its translation: CASTWGANTGELFF.

This clonotype has more than one count but fewer than ten. The chain has TRBV6-2 or TRBV6-3 and TRBJ2-3, with D possibly matching TRBD1 (7 bases). The germline V and J ends were trimmed by 2 bases and 2 bases, with 14 bases remaining between them. The CDR3 loop spans 16 amino acids. CDR1 is MNHEY and CDR2 is SVGEGT in the germline V gene. The DNA for the CDR3 is TGTGCCAGCAGTTACGGGCGGGACAGACACACAGATACGCAGTATTTT. Translating it yields CASSYGRDRHTDTQYF.

This clonotype was observed a few times. The chain has TRBV7-2 and TRBJ2-2; D is perhaps TRBD2 (6 bases). This CDR3 spans 14 amino acids. Per the germline V gene, CDR1 is SGHTA and CDR2 is FQGNSA. The ends were cut back, 2 bases at V and 6 bases at J, with 10 bases in the middle. The CDR3 here is CASSLYAGPGELFF. Here the CDR3 DNA reads TGTGCCAGCAGCTTATATGCGGGGCCCGGGGAGCTGTTTTTT.

Only a few counts were recorded for this clonotype. The J gene is TRBJ2-7, the V gene TRBV12-3 or TRBV12-4; 9 nucleotides match TRBD2. This CDR3 contains 16 residues. V was clipped by 2 bases and J by 3 bases; unmatched bases: 8. The CDR3 DNA reads as TGTGCCAGCAGTTTAACCCCCCCAGCGGGAGGCTACGAGCAGTACTTC. Translation gives CASSLTPPAGGYEQYF.